The present T cell receptor beta chain was sequenced within a study of prognosis after radiotherapy for stage I lung cancer. Across the study: SBRT spanned 3 to 5 fractions, reaching a biologically effective dose of at least 100 Gy.

From genomic DNA, TCR beta CDR3 was amplified by two-round multiplex PCR. The first PCR round targeted every TRBV and TRBJ gene with specific primers. TCRdb reprocessed the multiplex PCR reads with MiXCR, giving one entry per CDR3 protein. Of 23,000 or so distinct CDR3 sequences listed, roughly 35% are singletons. As to this clonotype: The antigen remains undetermined.

Study results and limitations: Lower Shannon entropy values were found after stereotactic body radiation therapy in patients who developed distant metastases.

Specimen: PBMCs, collected before or after stereotactic body radiation therapy (not recorded which). The receptor comes from a donor aged 50 or older with non-small cell lung cancer.

CDR3 sequence: CSARDRQGEWNTEAFF. In DNA form, the CDR3 reads TGCAGTGCTAGAGATCGACAGGGGGAGTGGAACACTGAAGCTTTCTTT. This chain joins TRBV20-1 and TRBJ1-1; 9 bases align to TRBD1. The CDR3 sequence is 16 residues long. V dropped 0 bases and J dropped 1; count of bases not matched to a gene: 6. The germline V gene has CDR1 DFQATT and CDR2 SNEGSKA (reference sequence).